A selection of T cell receptor beta chains follows, all from one sample in a study of cytomegalovirus exposure and HLA in healthy donors. Using immunoSEQ multiplex PCR, the repertoire was profiled, and TCRdb retains in-frame clones only, with some absent. Of about 120,000 clones listed, approximately 90% are singletons. Source material: PBMCs. These receptors originate from a woman aged 18-30 years in good health and CMV-seronegative. The CDR3 runs from the conserved cysteine through the conserved F or W. Fields, in order: D gene, J gene, V gene, clone size, CDR3 DNA, CDR3 protein. The D gene is left open where the match is weak. A clone size is listed for some rows: how often the clone was seen (once, few, many), or a class if it is expanded.

>TRBD2|TRBJ2-1|TRBV10-3|NA
TGTGCCATCAGTGATGGGACTAGCGGATACAATGAGCAGTTCTTC
CAISDGTSGYNEQFF
>TRBD1|TRBJ1-6|TRBV7-9|NA
TGTGCCAGCAGCCCAACAGGGGGGTATTCACCCCTCCACTTT
CASSPTGGYSPLHF
>NA|TRBJ2-1|TRBV9|NA
TGTGCCAGCAGCGTAGGTACTTTCTCTGGCAATGAGCAGTTCTTC
CASSVGTFSGNEQFF
>TRBD1|TRBJ1-1|TRBV7-9|NA
TGTGCCGTCCCTCAGGCGGGACAGAAGAACACTGAAGCTTTCTTT
CAVPQAGQKNTEAFF
>NA|TRBJ2-2|TRBV7-2|NA
TGTGCCAGCAGCTCATATTTGCGGGGGCAGAACACCGGGGAGCTGTTTTTT
CASSSYLRGQNTGELFF
>NA|TRBJ2-2|TRBV27|once
TGTGCCAGCAAACTGACTCACCCCACCGGGGAGCTGTTTTTT
CASKLTHPTGELFF
>NA|TRBJ2-5|TRBV9|NA
TGTGCCAGCAGCGTAGGGGTAGCGGCACTCTTTGGAAAAGAGACCCAGTACTTC
CASSVGVAALFGKETQYF
>TRBD2|TRBJ2-7|TRBV6-5|once
TGTGCCAGCAACTCGGGGACTAGCGGGAGTAACGAGCAGTACTTC
CASNSGTSGSNEQYF
>TRBD1|TRBJ1-1|TRBV15|once
TGTGCCACCAGCATTAACAGGGGTAGAATCTCTGAAGCTTTCTTT
CATSINRGRISEAFF
>TRBD1|TRBJ1-1|TRBV5-4|NA
TGTGCCAGCAGCTTGGACCAGGGGGGGAACACTGAAGCTTTCTTT
CASSLDQGGNTEAFF
>TRBD1|TRBJ1-1|TRBV19|NA
TGTGCCAGTAGTAGCACCGGGACAGGTAACATGAACACTGAAGCTTTCTTT
CASSSTGTGNMNTEAFF